Below, 16 T cell receptor beta chains from the same sample are listed, as sequenced in a study of T cells in Graves' hyperthyroidism and ophthalmopathy. TCR beta CDR3 region amplification was performed from RNA transcripts. Initially, a first-round RT-PCR of the TCR CDR3 employed the HTBI primer set. TCRdb re-called the multiplex PCR reads through MiXCR, storing one row per CDR3 protein. This table has hundreds of thousands of distinct CDR3 sequences, around 16% appearing once. The sequencing input was blood. Every receptor here comes from a woman aged 40 to 55 with Graves' ophthalmopathy.

The CDR3 loop is CASSLGGTGDRGYTF. CDR3 sequence (DNA): TGCGCCAGCAGCTTGGGCGGGACAGGGGATCGAGGCTACACCTTC. The chain has TRBV5-1 and TRBJ1-2, with TRBD1 matching over 10 bases. Germline values: CDR1 SGHRS, CDR2 YFSETQ. Trimming cost V 0 bases and J 8 bases; bases outside gene matches: 7. There are 15 residues in the CDR3. The full variable domain, in which reference TRBV5-1 and TRBJ1-2 provide the parts outside the CDR3, is KAGVTQTPRYLIKTRGQQVTLSCSPISGHRSVSWYQQTPGQGLQFLFEYFSETQRNKGNFPGRFSGRQFSNSRSEMNVSTLELGDSALYLCASSLGGTGDRGYTFGSGTRLTVV.

Many counts were recorded for this clonotype. One end of the junction is discordant with germline, which a read error may explain. The CDR3 is CASIEGLNTEAFF. The DNA of the CDR3 is TGTGCCAGCATTGAAGGACTCAACACTGAAGCTTTCTTT. The gene calls are TRBV2 and TRBJ1-1; D is ambiguous. Per germline, CDR1 SNHLY and CDR2 FYNNEI. This CDR3 comprises 13 residues.

This clonotype appeared a few times. The gene calls are TRBV7-9 and TRBJ1-2, with D perhaps TRBD1 (6 bases). The length of the CDR3 is 14 residues. The V and J ends lost 5 bases and 2 bases respectively, with 12 bases between them. CDR1 is SEHNR, CDR2 FQNEAQ, per germline (reference sequence). The CDR3 region has the DNA TGTGCCAGCAGCCCCGGACAGAACAACTATGGCTACACCTTC. Translated: CASSPGQNNYGYTF. Full variable domain (rest looked up from reference TRBV7-9 and TRBJ1-2): DTGVSQNPRHKITKRGQNVTFRCDPISEHNRLYWYRQTLGQGPEFLTYFQNEAQLEKSRLLSDRFSAERPKGSFSTLEIQRTEQGDSAMYLCASSPGQNNYGYTFGSGTRLTVV.

A word on this clonotype: One end of the junction fails to match germline, which may point to a read error. The gene calls are TRBV7-7 and TRBJ2-5; 9 bases match TRBD1. This CDR3 spans 15 amino acids. Looked up from germline, CDR1 is SSHAT and CDR2 is FNYEAQ (reference sequence). The CDR3 here is CASSRQGGIQETQYF. The CDR3 bases are TGTGCTAGCAGCAGACAGGGGGGAATACAAGAGACCCAGTACTTC.

The J gene is TRBJ2-7, the V gene TRBV10-3; 7 bases align to TRBD2. CDR3 length equals 14 residues. The ends lost 8 bases at V and 3 bases at J; junction bases unmatched: 10. Germline values: CDR1 ENHRY, CDR2 SYGVKD. DNA for the CDR3: TGTGCCATCGGCGGGCCTAGCGGTGGCTACGAGCAGTACTTC. Translating gives CAIGGPSGGYEQYF.

This clonotype was observed many times. The chain recombines TRBV12-3 or TRBV12-4 with TRBJ2-3, with D unresolved. V was trimmed by 1 base and J by 4 bases, leaving 6 bases between them. This CDR3 spans 13 amino acids. This chain's CDR3 is CASSLGAADTQYF. Here the CDR3 DNA reads TGTGCCAGCAGTTTAGGGGCAGCAGATACGCAGTATTTT.

This clonotype has at least ten counts. This chain uses TRBV11-3 with TRBJ2-1; D is perhaps TRBD2 (6 bases). Germline V gene lookup returns CDR1 SGHNT and CDR2 YENEEA. The CDR3 has 17 residues. V was clipped by 5 bases and J by 5 bases, with 22 bases between them. The DNA for the CDR3 is TGTGCCAGCAGCCTAGGGTCCAGACTAGAATCCAACAATGAGCAGTTCTTC. Its protein product is CASSLGSRLESNNEQFF.

V is TRBV2 and J is TRBJ1-2; 7 nucleotides match TRBD1. Germline V gene sequence: CDR1 SNHLY, CDR2 FYNNEI. The CDR3 loop spans 15 amino acids. The V segment lost 8 bases and the J segment 1 base; nucleotides outside the gene matches: 10. The DNA for the CDR3 is TGTGCCAGCTTAGAAGGGGGCGGTAATAACTATGGCTACACCTTC. Residues: CASLEGGGNNYGYTF.

The table lists this clonotype with a few counts. J is TRBJ2-3 and V is TRBV7-8, with 12 bases matching TRBD1. The germline gives CDR1 SGHVS, CDR2 FQNEAQ. V lost 2 bases to trimming and J lost 2 bases; unmatched junction nucleotides: 5. The CDR3 consists of 17 residues. CDR3 bases: TGTGCCAGCAGCTTACTGGGACAGGGGGCTTCCACAGATACGCAGTATTTT. Translating it yields CASSLLGQGASTDTQYF. Full variable domain (rest looked up from reference TRBV7-8 and TRBJ2-3): GAGVSQSPRYKVAKRGQDVALRCDPISGHVSLFWYQQALGQGPEFLTYFQNEAQLDKSGLPSDRFFAERPEGSVSTLKIQRTQQEDSAVYLCASSLLGQGASTDTQYFGPGTRLTVL.

This clonotype was seen repeatedly, ten times or more. V gene TRBV5-1 combines with J gene TRBJ2-5; D call uncertain. There are 14 residues in the CDR3. Trimming took off 0 bases at V and 0 bases at J, with 6 bases between the two ends. Germline V gives CDR1 SGHRS, CDR2 YFSETQ. In DNA, the CDR3 is TGCGCCAGCAGCTTGGTGGGGTACCAAGAGACCCAGTACTTC. It encodes CASSLVGYQETQYF.

About this clonotype: Given the absence of the conserved phenylalanine or tryptophan at the CDR3 end, a read error is likely. This sequence joins TRBV11-2 and TRBJ2-5, with D possibly TRBD2 on 6 matching bases. The CDR3 runs 16 residues. From germline, CDR1 is SGHAT and CDR2 FQNNGV. V shed 6 bases and J shed 5 bases, with 22 bases lying between them. The chain's CDR3 is CASSPGLSGGSETQYL. DNA of the CDR3: TGTGCCAGCAGTCCGGGACTTAGCGGCGGGTCGGAGACCCAGTACCTC.

This clonotype has a count of ten or more. V is TRBV5-1 and J is TRBJ2-1; 14 bases align to TRBD2. The CDR3 runs 18 residues. The germline V gene has CDR1 SGHRS and CDR2 YFSETQ. The V gene end was trimmed by 4 bases and the J gene end by 0 bases; junction bases not matched to a gene: 6. The CDR3: CASSLGTSGSSSYNEQFF. The CDR3 DNA reads as TGCGCCAGCAGCCTTGGGACTAGCGGGAGCAGCTCCTACAATGAGCAGTTCTTC.

The chain joins TRBV18 to TRBJ1-4, with TRBD1 matching over 8 bases. This CDR3 region has 17 residues. Germline assignment: CDR1 KGHSH and CDR2 LQKENI. Losses at the gene ends were 3 bases for V and 11 bases for J; bases not matched to a gene: 17. The CDR3 DNA follows: TGTGCCAGCTCACCGACATTTACCGGGACAGGATTTCAGAAACTGTTTTTT. Translating it yields CASSPTFTGTGFQKLFF.

This chain uses TRBV6-2 or TRBV6-3 with TRBJ2-1; possibly TRBD1 for D (5 bases). The CDR3 runs 14 residues. V lost 0 bases, J lost 5 bases, and 8 bases lay in between. Germline values: CDR1 MNHEY, CDR2 SVGEGT. The DNA of the CDR3 is TGTGCCAGCAGTTACTCGCGGACAAACAATGAGCAGTTCTTC. It translates to CASSYSRTNNEQFF.

This clonotype was seen ten or more times. The rearrangement uses TRBV12-3 or TRBV12-4 and TRBJ1-3; no definite D call. CDR3 size: 16 residues. Trimming removed 5 bases at V and 4 bases at J, with 18 bases between. CDR3 sequence reads: CASSRVVGPLGNTIYF. The CDR3 nucleotides are TGTGCCAGCAGTCGCGTAGTAGGCCCCCTCGGAAACACCATATATTTT.

The sample holds many counts of this clonotype. This sequence joins TRBV28 and TRBJ2-7, with D hard to call. V lost 6 bases and J lost 4, with 19 bases in between. The CDR3 has 15 amino acids. CDR1 is MDHEN, CDR2 SYDVKM, per germline. As DNA, the CDR3 is TGTGCCAGCAGGGATGGAAGGCTCGCCCTTTACGAGCAGTACTTC. This translates into CASRDGRLALYEQYF.